Listed below are T cell receptor beta chains from one sample, sequenced in a study of blood T cell repertoires in COVID-19. Generated by immunoSEQ multiplex PCR, the TCRdb table keeps only in-frame clones and is missing some. The data hold around 170,000 clones, with around 85% observed a single time. The sample was peripheral blood. Receptors were obtained from a woman aged 70-85 years with acute or convalescent COVID-19. Each CDR3 is given with its conserved first and last residue. A D gene is named only where the DNA matches it firmly. Only part of the rows carry a size: once, few, many, or a class if the clone is expanded.

D gene,clone size,J gene,V gene,CDR3 protein,CDR3 DNA
.,.,TRBJ1-4,TRBV6-5,CASRWGEGSEKLFF,TGTGCCAGCAGATGGGGGGAGGGAAGTGAAAAACTGTTTTTT
.,once,TRBJ2-7,TRBV27,CASSRGDYYEQYF,TGTGCCAGCAGTCGCGGGGATTACTACGAGCAGTACTTC
.,.,TRBJ2-3,TRBV3-1/TRBV3-2,CASSQVRKRGTDTQYF,TGTGCCAGCAGCCAAGTACGAAAGCGGGGCACAGATACGCAGTATTTT
TRBD1,.,TRBJ1-3,TRBV30,CAWSPLRQGLGNTIYF,TGTGCCTGGAGTCCCTTGAGACAGGGTTTGGGAAACACCATATATTTT
TRBD2,.,TRBJ2-3,TRBV13,CASRYTSGDTQYF,TGTGCCAGCAGATACACTAGCGGAGATACGCAGTATTTT
TRBD2,.,TRBJ2-2,TRBV4-2,CASSQTLAGAAGTGELFF,TGTGCCAGCAGCCAAACCCTAGCGGGAGCGGCGGGCACCGGGGAGCTGTTTTTT
.,.,TRBJ2-4,TRBV6-2/TRBV6-3,CASSFRAAGLTALAKNIQYF,TGTGCCAGCAGTTTTAGGGCTGCGGGATTGACCGCGTTAGCCAAAAACATTCAGTACTTC
TRBD1,once,TRBJ2-5,TRBV11-2,CASSLGSQGAETQYF,TGTGCCAGCAGCTTAGGGTCACAGGGGGCAGAGACCCAGTACTTC
TRBD1,.,TRBJ2-2,TRBV4-2,CASSQDRTGGNTGELFF,TGTGCCAGCAGCCAAGATCGTACAGGGGGAAACACCGGGGAGCTGTTTTTT
.,few,TRBJ2-3,TRBV4-1,CASSQGTQTDTQYF,TGCGCCAGCAGCCAAGGAACTCAAACAGATACGCAGTATTTT
TRBD1,.,TRBJ2-3,TRBV10-3,CAIKGQGNTDTQYF,TGTGCCATAAAGGGACAGGGCAACACAGATACGCAGTATTTT
.,.,TRBJ1-3,TRBV30,CAWSIPVFSGNTIYF,TGTGCCTGGAGTATTCCGGTTTTCTCTGGAAACACCATATATTTT
.,.,TRBJ1-4,TRBV7-9,CASSLVFGLAGEKLFF,TGTGCCAGCAGCTTAGTATTTGGGCTGGCGGGTGAAAAACTGTTTTTT
.,.,TRBJ2-5,TRBV10-3,CAISEGRKETQYF,TGTGCCATCAGTGAGGGCAGAAAAGAGACCCAGTACTTC
.,.,TRBJ2-7,TRBV4-1,CASSPQENSYEQYF,TGCGCCAGCAGCCCACAGGAAAACTCCTACGAGCAGTACTTC
TRBD1,.,TRBJ2-1,TRBV10-3,CAISDGRTGGSSYNEQFF,TGTGCCATCAGCGACGGAAGGACAGGGGGCAGTTCGTACAATGAGCAGTTCTTC
.,.,TRBJ1-5,TRBV6-5,CASSTPGDLQPQHF,TGTGCCAGCAGCACCCCAGGGGATCTGCAGCCCCAGCATTTT
.,.,TRBJ1-5,TRBV6-5,CASARDFSNQPQHF,TGTGCCAGCGCCCGGGACTTTAGCAATCAGCCCCAGCATTTT
.,.,TRBJ1-2,TRBV10-3,CAISQRGLDYGYTF,TGTGCCATCAGTCAGAGGGGGTTAGACTATGGCTACACCTTC
TRBD2,.,TRBJ2-4,TRBV30,CAWRLAGGKIQYF,TGTGCCTGGAGACTAGCGGGAGGAAAAATTCAGTACTTC
.,.,TRBJ2-7,TRBV18,CASSPWPGTQSSYEQYF,TGTGCCAGCTCACCGTGGCCCGGGACTCAAAGCTCCTACGAGCAGTACTTC